A selection of T cell receptor beta chains follows, all from one sample in a study of cytomegalovirus exposure and HLA in healthy donors. Libraries were prepared by immunoSEQ multiplex PCR; TCRdb keeps only in-frame clonotypes and omits some of them. The top ten hold approximately 0.82% of the sample, which has under 200,000 clones, around 96% seen once. What was sequenced was PBMCs. The receptors were gathered from a woman aged 18-29 years in good health and CMV-seronegative. The CDR3 runs from the conserved cysteine through the conserved F or W. The D gene is left open where the match is weak. Only part of the rows carry a size: once, few, many, or a class if the clone is expanded.

>TRBJ2-1|17|TRBD1|TRBV9|.
TGTGCCAGCAGCCCTTCCCCCGGGACAGGGAACGACAATGAGCAGTTCTTC
CASSPSPGTGNDNEQFF
>TRBJ2-1|16|TRBD2|TRBV9|.
TGTGCCAGCAGCGTAGCGGGCAGCGGGGGACAACAATCTCAGTTCTTC
CASSVAGSGGQQSQFF
>TRBJ1-2|14|.|TRBV29-1|.
TGCAGCGTTGAAGAGAGATCTGCTAACTATGGCTACACCTTC
CSVEERSANYGYTF
>TRBJ1-3|15|.|TRBV9|.
TGTGCCAGCAGCGTAACATCCGTCTCTGGAAACACCATATATTTT
CASSVTSVSGNTIYF
>TRBJ1-4|15|TRBD1|TRBV7-9|.
TGTGCCAGCAGCTTAGGGCAGGGGGCGTATGAAAAACTGTTTTTT
CASSLGQGAYEKLFF
>TRBJ2-5|16|TRBD1|TRBV4-3|.
TGCGCCAGCAGCCCAAGGGGTCAGGGGGCGCAAGAGACCCAGTACTTC
CASSPRGQGAQETQYF
>TRBJ2-2|16|.|TRBV6-6|.
TGTGCCAGCACCCGACTAGATCCAGCGAACACCGGGGAGCTGTTTTTT
CASTRLDPANTGELFF
>TRBJ2-7|14|TRBD1|TRBV19|.
TGTGCCAGTAGTATAAGGGGACAGGGAGGCGAGCAGTACTTC
CASSIRGQGGEQYF
>TRBJ2-7|14|.|TRBV16|.
TGTGCCAGCAGCCAAGGGCTTAGCTCCTACGAGCAGTACTTC
CASSQGLSSYEQYF
>TRBJ2-1|13|TRBD1|TRBV7-3|.
TGTGCCAGCAAGCGAGGGGGCGAGGATGAGCAGTTCTTC
CASKRGGEDEQFF
>TRBJ2-7|13|.|TRBV5-1|.
TGCGCCAGCAGCTCTTCAGGGGTGTACGAGCAGTACTTC
CASSSSGVYEQYF
>TRBJ2-7|14|TRBD1|TRBV10-3|.
TGTGCCATCAGTGAGACAACAGGGGTCAACGAGCAGTACTTC
CAISETTGVNEQYF
>TRBJ1-2|14|TRBD1|TRBV7-9|.
TGTGCCAGCAGCTTAGTGGACAGGGGATATGGCTACACCTTC
CASSLVDRGYGYTF
>TRBJ2-3|14|.|TRBV7-6|.
TGTGCCAGCAGCTTAGGACAGGCAGCAGATACGCAGTATTTT
CASSLGQAADTQYF
>TRBJ2-1|14|TRBD1|TRBV28|.
TGTGCCAGCAGGGGGACAGCCCTAAACAATGAGCAGTTCTTC
CASRGTALNNEQFF
>TRBJ2-5|19|TRBD2|TRBV6-1|.
TGTGCCAGCAGTGAAGGTTTGCTAGCGGGGGGGCTTTCGGTAGAGACCCAGTACTTC
CASSEGLLAGGLSVETQYF
>TRBJ2-7|17|TRBD1|TRBV15|.
TGTGCCACCAGCAGAGATTACGGACAGGGACATCGCTACGAGCAGTACTTC
CATSRDYGQGHRYEQYF
>TRBJ1-5|14|.|TRBV19|once
TGTGCCAGTAACGGAGGGTACAGCAATCAGCCCCAGCATTTT
CASNGGYSNQPQHF
>TRBJ2-1|12|.|TRBV9|.
TGTGCCAGCAGCCGTGGTAGGAGAGAGCAGTTCTTC
CASSRGRREQFF
>TRBJ1-4|15|TRBD1|TRBV5-1|.
TGCGCCAGCACCCTAACGGGACAGTCTAATGAAAAACTGTTTTTT
CASTLTGQSNEKLFF
>TRBJ2-3|18|TRBD2|TRBV7-2|.
TGTGCCAGCAGCTCGCTTGTACTAGCGGGGGGGTACACAGATACGCAGTATTTT
CASSSLVLAGGYTDTQYF
>TRBJ2-2|13|TRBD2|TRBV6-1|.
TGTGCCAACCAAGCGGGGGACACCGGGGAGCTGTTTTTT
CANQAGDTGELFF
>TRBJ2-1|16|TRBD2|TRBV15|.
TGTGCCACCAGCGGTCCTAGCGGGGGCGCCTACAATGAGCAGTTCTTC
CATSGPSGGAYNEQFF
>TRBJ1-5|14|.|TRBV6-7|few
TGTGCCAGCAGTTACTACCCGACAGTGAGGCCCCAGCATTTT
CASSYYPTVRPQHF
>TRBJ2-5|15|TRBD2|TRBV4-2|.
TGTGCCAGCAGCCAAGAACTAGCGGGGGGAGAGACCCAGTACTTC
CASSQELAGGETQYF
>TRBJ1-1|14|.|TRBV6-1|.
TGTGCCAGCAGAGCCGGGGGGGAGAACACTGAAGCTTTCTTT
CASRAGGENTEAFF
>TRBJ2-3|16|.|TRBV27|.
TGTGCCAGCAGTCCATATCCCCGAGATAGCACAGATACGCAGTATTTT
CASSPYPRDSTDTQYF
>TRBJ2-1|17|.|TRBV4-1|.
TGCGCCAGCAGCCAAGTCCGCGCCCGAAGCTCCTACAATGAGCAGTTCTTC
CASSQVRARSSYNEQFF
>TRBJ1-1|11|.|TRBV30|.
TGTGCCTGGGACAGGAGTTTTGAAGCTTTCTTT
CAWDRSFEAFF
>TRBJ1-2|13|TRBD1|TRBV4-1|.
TGCGCCAGCTCACAGGGGCCTAACTATGGCTACACCTTC
CASSQGPNYGYTF
>TRBJ2-5|13|.|TRBV7-3|.
TGTGCCAGCAGCTTGGACTCTCAAGAGACCCAGTACTTC
CASSLDSQETQYF
>TRBJ2-1|15|TRBD1|TRBV9|once
TGTGCCAGCGGGACAGGTAATTTAGCTTCCAATGAGCAGTTCTTC
CASGTGNLASNEQFF
>TRBJ1-5|15|TRBD1|TRBV7-2|.
TGTGCCAGCAGCCTACGGACAGGGGACAATCAGCCCCAGCATTTT
CASSLRTGDNQPQHF
>TRBJ2-1|15|TRBD1|TRBV4-1|.
TGCGCCAGCAGCCAGGGACAGGGGGGTTACAATGAGCAGTTCTTC
CASSQGQGGYNEQFF
>TRBJ1-1|15|TRBD1|TRBV7-6|.
TGTGCCAGCAGATTAAGGACAGGGGGCTACACTGAAGCTTTCTTT
CASRLRTGGYTEAFF
>TRBJ1-2|16|.|TRBV7-2|.
TGTGCCAGCAGACGACAAGTGGGGACTCCTAACTATGGCTACACCTTC
CASRRQVGTPNYGYTF
>TRBJ2-3|15|.|TRBV11-3|once
TGTGCCAGCAGCGGAGACTCGGGGAGCACAGATACGCAGTATTTT
CASSGDSGSTDTQYF
>TRBJ1-2|13|.|TRBV29-1|.
TGCAGCGTTGTTTCGGGGACTAACTATGGCTACACCTTC
CSVVSGTNYGYTF
>TRBJ2-1|15|TRBD2|TRBV2|.
TGTGCCAGCAGCTTTAGCGGGGGGATGTACAATGAGCAGTTCTTC
CASSFSGGMYNEQFF
>TRBJ2-1|13|.|TRBV7-9|.
TGTGCCAGCAGCCCCCGGCAGGGGTACGAGCAGTTCTTC
CASSPRQGYEQFF